This record covers a single T cell receptor beta chain. This PCR relied on a set of 60 Vbeta primers and 13 Jbeta primers. The data were produced by immunoSEQ multiplex PCR, yet TCRdb's version contains in-frame clones alone and is incomplete. This table has approximately 150,000 clones, 70% to 90% appearing once. The record originates from a study of cytomegalovirus exposure and HLA in healthy donors. The CDR3 loop spans 12 amino acids. Germline CDR1 and CDR2: SGHAT and FQNNGV. V lost 5 bases, J lost 5 bases, and 9 bases lay in between. The material sequenced was PBMCs. The chain is built from TRBV11-2 and TRBJ2-5, with unresolved D. The sequence was obtained from a girl under 18 in good health and CMV-seropositive. The CDR3 spells CASSLRLETQYF. DNA of the CDR3: TGTGCCAGCAGCCTACGTCTGGAGACCCAGTACTTC.